This TCR beta chain is from a study of T cells after yellow fever vaccination. Study-level points and caveats: Most primary-vaccination clones recurred post-booster (around 97% CD4, 88% CD8). Although the secondary response was weaker, it peaked faster, at day 5 versus 15. Although most clonotypes did not, a small share appeared in both CD4 and CD8 compartments.

For TCR, cDNA came from 5'RACE template switching, which added a universal primer site and UMIs. Using its own MiXCR run on the 5' RACE reads, TCRdb lists one record per CDR3 protein. Altogether about 340,000 distinct CDR3 sequences are present, 4% being singletons, with the ten largest covering 20% to 25%. This clonotype was seen at least ten times. Its antigen is currently unknown. The V end lost 2 bases, the J end lost 7 bases, and 12 bases lay between the germline ends. Looked up from germline, CDR1 is SGHAT and CDR2 is FQNNGV. CDR3 length: 13 residues. The sample was PBMCs, taken 5 days after the yellow fever booster vaccination. This receptor was taken from a man aged 18 to 29 who received the YFV17D yellow fever vaccine. The genes are TRBV11-2 and TRBJ2-7, with D possibly matching TRBD1 (6 bases). The CDR3 region is CASSLHQGWEQYF. CDR3 bases: TGTGCCAGCAGCTTACATCAGGGGTGGGAGCAGTACTTC.